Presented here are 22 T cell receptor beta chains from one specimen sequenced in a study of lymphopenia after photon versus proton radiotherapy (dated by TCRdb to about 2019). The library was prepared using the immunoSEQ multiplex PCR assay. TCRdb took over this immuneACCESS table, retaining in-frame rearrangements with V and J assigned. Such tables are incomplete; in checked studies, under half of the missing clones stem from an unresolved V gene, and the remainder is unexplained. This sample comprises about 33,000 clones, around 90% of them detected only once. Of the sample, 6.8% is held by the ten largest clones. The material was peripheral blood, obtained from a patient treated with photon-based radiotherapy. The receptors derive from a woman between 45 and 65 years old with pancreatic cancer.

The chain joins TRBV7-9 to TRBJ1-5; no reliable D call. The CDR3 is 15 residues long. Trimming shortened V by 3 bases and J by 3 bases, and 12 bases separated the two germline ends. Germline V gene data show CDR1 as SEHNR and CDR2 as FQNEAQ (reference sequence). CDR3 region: CASSFDTTANQPQHF. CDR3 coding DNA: TGTGCCAGCAGCTTTGACACGACGGCCAATCAGCCCCAGCATTTT.

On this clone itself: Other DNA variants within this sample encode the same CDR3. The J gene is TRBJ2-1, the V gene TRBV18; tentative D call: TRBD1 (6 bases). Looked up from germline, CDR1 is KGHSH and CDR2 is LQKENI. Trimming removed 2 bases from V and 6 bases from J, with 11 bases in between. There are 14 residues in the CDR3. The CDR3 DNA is TGTGCCAGCTCACCAGCAGGGGTGGGCAATGAGCAGTTCTTC. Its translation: CASSPAGVGNEQFF. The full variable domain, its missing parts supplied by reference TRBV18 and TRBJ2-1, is NAGVMQNPRHLVRRRGQEARLRCSPMKGHSHVYWYRQLPEEGLKFMVYLQKENIIDESGMPKERFSAEFPKEGPSILRIQQVVRGDSAAYFCASSPAGVGNEQFFGPGTRLTVL.

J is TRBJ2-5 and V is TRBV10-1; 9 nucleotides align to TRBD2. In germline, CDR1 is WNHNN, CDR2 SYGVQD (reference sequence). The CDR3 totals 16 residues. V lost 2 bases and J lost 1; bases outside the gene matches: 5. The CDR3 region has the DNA TGCGCCAGCAGTGAGGGGCTAGCGGGACCCCAAGAGACCCAGTACTTC. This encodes CASSEGLAGPQETQYF.

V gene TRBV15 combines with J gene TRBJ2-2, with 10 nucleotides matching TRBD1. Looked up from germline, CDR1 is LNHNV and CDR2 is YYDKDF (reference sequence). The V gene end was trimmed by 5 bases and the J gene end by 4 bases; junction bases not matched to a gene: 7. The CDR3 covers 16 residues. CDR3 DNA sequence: TGTGCCACCAGCCGCACCGGGACAGGGGTCACCGGGGAGCTGTTTTTT. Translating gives CATSRTGTGVTGELFF.

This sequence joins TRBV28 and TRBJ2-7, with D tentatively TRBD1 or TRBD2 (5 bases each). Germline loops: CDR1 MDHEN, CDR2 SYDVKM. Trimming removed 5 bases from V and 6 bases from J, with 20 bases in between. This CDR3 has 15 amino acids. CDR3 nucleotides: TGTGCCAGCAGTCTGAGGGGCCCCGAAAGGGGCGAGCAGTACTTC. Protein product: CASSLRGPERGEQYF.

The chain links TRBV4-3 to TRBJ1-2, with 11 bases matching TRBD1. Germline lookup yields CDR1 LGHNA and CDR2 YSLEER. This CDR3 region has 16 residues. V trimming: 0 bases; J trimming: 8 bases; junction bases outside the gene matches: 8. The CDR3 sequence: CASSQDPGQGGLGYTF. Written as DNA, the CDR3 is TGCGCCAGCAGCCAAGACCCGGGACAGGGGGGCTTAGGCTACACCTTC.

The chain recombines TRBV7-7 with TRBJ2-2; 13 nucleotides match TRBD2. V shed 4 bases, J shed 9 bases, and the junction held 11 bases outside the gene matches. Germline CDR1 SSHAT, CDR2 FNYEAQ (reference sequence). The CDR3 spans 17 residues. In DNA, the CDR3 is TGTGCCAGCAGCTCAGGACTAGCGGGAGTGTATAGTAGGGAGCTGTTTTTT. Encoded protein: CASSSGLAGVYSRELFF.

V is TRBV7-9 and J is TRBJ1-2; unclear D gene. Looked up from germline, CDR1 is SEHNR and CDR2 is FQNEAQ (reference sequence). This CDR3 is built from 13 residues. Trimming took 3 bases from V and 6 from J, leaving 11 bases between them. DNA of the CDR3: TGTGCCAGCAGCTTCCAGACTGGACATGGCTACACCTTC. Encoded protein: CASSFQTGHGYTF.

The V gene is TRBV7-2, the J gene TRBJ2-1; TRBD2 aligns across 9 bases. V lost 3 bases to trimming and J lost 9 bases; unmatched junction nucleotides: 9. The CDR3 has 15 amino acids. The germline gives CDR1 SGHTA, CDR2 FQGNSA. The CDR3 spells CASSFPPSGTGEQFF. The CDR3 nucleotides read TGTGCCAGCAGCTTCCCTCCTAGCGGGACGGGTGAGCAGTTCTTC.

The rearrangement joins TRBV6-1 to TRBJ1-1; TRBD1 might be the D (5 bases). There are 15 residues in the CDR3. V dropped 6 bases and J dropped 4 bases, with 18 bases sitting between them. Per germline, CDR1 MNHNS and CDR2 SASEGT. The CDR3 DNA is TGTGCCAGCAGCTTCCCGAAGGAGGGGAGCACTGAAGCTTTCTTT. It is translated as CASSFPKEGSTEAFF.

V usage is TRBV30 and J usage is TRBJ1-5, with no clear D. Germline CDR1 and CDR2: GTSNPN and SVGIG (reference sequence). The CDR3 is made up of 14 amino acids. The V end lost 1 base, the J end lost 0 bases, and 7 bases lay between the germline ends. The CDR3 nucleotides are TGTGCCTGGAGTGGGCAGCTTAGCAATCAGCCCCAGCATTTT. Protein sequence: CAWSGQLSNQPQHF.

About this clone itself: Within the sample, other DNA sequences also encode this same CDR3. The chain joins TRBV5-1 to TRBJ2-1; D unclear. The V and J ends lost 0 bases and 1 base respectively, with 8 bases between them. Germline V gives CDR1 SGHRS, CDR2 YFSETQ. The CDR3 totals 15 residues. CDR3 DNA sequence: TGCGCCAGCAGCTTGGCCGGCACATCCTACAATGAGCAGTTCTTC. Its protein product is CASSLAGTSYNEQFF.

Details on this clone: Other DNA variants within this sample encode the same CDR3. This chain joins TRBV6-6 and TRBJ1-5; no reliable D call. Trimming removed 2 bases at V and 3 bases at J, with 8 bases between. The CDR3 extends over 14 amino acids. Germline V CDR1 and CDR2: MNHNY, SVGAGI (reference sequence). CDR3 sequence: CASSYEQFNQPQHF. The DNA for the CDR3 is TGTGCCAGCAGTTACGAACAATTCAATCAGCCCCAGCATTTT.

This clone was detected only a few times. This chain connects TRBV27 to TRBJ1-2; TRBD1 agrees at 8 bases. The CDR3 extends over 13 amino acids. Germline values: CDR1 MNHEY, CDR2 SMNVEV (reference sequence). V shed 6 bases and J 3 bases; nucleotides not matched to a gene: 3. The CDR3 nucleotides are TGTGCCAGCAGGCAGGGGGCGGACTATGGCTACACCTTC. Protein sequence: CASRQGADYGYTF.

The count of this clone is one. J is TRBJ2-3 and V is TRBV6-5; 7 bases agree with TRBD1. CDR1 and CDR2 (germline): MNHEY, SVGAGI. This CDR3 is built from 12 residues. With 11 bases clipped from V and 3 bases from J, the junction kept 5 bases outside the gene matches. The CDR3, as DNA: TGTGCCGCAGGGACAGCTACAGATACGCAGTATTTT. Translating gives CAAGTATDTQYF.

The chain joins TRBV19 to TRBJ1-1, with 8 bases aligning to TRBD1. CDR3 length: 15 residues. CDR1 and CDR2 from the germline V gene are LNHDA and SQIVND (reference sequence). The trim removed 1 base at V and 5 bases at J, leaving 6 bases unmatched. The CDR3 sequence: CASSIAQGARTEAFF. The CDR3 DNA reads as TGTGCCAGTAGTATAGCCCAGGGGGCGCGGACTGAAGCTTTCTTT.

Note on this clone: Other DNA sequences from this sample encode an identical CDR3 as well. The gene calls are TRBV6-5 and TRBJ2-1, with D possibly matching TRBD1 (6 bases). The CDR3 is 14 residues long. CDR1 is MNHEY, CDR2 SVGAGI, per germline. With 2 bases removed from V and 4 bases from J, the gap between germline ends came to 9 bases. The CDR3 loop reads CASSYVGGYNEQFF. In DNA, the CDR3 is TGTGCCAGCAGTTACGTAGGGGGTTACAATGAGCAGTTCTTC.

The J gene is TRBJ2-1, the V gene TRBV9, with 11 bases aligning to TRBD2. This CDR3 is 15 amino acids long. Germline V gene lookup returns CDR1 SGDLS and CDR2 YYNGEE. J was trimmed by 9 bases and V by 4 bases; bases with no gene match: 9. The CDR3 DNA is TGTGCCAGCAGCTTACTAGCGGGAGAGCAGGGTGAGCAGTTCTTC. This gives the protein CASSLLAGEQGEQFF.

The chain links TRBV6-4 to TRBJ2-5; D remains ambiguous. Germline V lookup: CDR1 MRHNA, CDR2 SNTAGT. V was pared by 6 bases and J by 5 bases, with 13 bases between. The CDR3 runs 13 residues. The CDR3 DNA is TGTGCCAGCAGCACCCAACAAGGGGAGACCCAGTACTTC. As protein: CASSTQQGETQYF.

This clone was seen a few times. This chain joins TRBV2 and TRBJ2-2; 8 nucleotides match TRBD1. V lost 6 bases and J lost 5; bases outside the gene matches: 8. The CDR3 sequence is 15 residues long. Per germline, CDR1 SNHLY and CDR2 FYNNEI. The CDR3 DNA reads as TGTGCCAGCAGGAGAACGACAGGGGCGACCGGGGAGCTGTTTTTT. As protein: CASRRTTGATGELFF.

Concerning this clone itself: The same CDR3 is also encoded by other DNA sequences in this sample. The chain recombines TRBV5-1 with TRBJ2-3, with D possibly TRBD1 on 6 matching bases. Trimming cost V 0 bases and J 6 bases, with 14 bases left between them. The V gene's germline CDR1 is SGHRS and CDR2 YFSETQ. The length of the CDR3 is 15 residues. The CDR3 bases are TGCGCCAGCAGCTTGGCCAGGGGCCGGGGCGATACGCAGTATTTT. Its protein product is CASSLARGRGDTQYF.

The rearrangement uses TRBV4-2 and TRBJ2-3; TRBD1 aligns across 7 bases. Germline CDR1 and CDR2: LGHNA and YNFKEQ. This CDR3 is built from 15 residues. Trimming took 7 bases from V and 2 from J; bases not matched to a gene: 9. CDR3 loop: CASMTGSGSTDTQYF. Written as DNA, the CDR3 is TGTGCCAGCATGACAGGGTCTGGATCCACAGATACGCAGTATTTT.